This T cell receptor (beta chain) emerged from a study of blood T cells in healthy people across ages. Study results and caveats: Age showed a roughly linear inverse relationship with TCR beta diversity per million T cells.

This clonotype was seen ten or more times. Its cognate antigen is unknown. Alongside a J-beta primer mix, a sample-barcoded 5' primer served in a second PCR lasting roughly 7 to 11 cycles. TCRdb re-called the 5' RACE reads through MiXCR, storing one row per CDR3 protein. The table shows approximately 900,000 distinct CDR3 sequences, with about 28% occurring only once. The CDR3 loop spans 15 amino acids. Trimming pared 4 bases from V and 1 base from J, leaving 14 bases between. Germline assignment: CDR1 SGDLS and CDR2 YYNGEE. These sequences were also reported in another study, on T cells of mothers and their children. That work states: In cDNA synthesis, all of the extracted RNA was used at about 1.6 ug per 15 ul.

The sequence was collected from a woman aged 40 to 49 in good health. The V gene is TRBV9, the J gene TRBJ1-2; a weak D match, TRBD1 (6 bases). Sample: blood. The CDR3: CASSPRQALNYGYTF. The CDR3 coding sequence is TGTGCCAGCAGCCCCCGACAGGCCCTTAACTATGGCTACACCTTC. Full variable domain (missing parts from reference TRBV9 and TRBJ1-2): DSGVTQTPKHLITATGQRVTLRCSPRSGDLSVYWYQQSLDQGLQFLIQYYNGEERAKGNILERFSAQQFPDLHSELNLSSLELGDSALYFCASSPRQALNYGYTFGSGTRLTVV.